Listed below are T cell receptor beta chains from one sample, sequenced in a study of CD8+ T cells in alopecia areata. Sequencing used immunoSEQ multiplex PCR; TCRdb keeps in-frame clones, though not all of them. The table records approximately 300,000 clones, 58% of them present only once. Sequences were derived from CD4+ T cells sorted from blood, sampled at week 24, from a patient treated with tofacitinib. These receptors originate from a human donor with alopecia areata. CDR3s include the opening cysteine and the closing phenylalanine or tryptophan. A D gene is named only where the DNA matches it firmly. Rows give clone size only sometimes, using once, few, many, or a class for an expanded clone.

clone size	J gene	V gene	D gene	CDR3 DNA	CDR3 protein
once	TRBJ1-5	TRBV30	TRBD1	TGTGCCTGGAGTGCCGGGACAGGGGGTAAGCAGCCCCAGCATTTT	CAWSAGTGGKQPQHF
.	TRBJ1-2	TRBV30	.	TGTGCCTGGAGTGTGGGCGGGACACGGACTACCTATGGCTACACCTTC	CAWSVGGTRTTYGYTF
.	TRBJ1-5	TRBV7-2	TRBD1	TGTGCCAGCAGCCGTGGGACAGGGAATCAGCCCCAGCATTTT	CASSRGTGNQPQHF
few	TRBJ2-3	TRBV10-3	TRBD1	TGTGCCATCAGTGAGTCGATGTCCCAGGGGGCAACAGATACGCAGTATTTT	CAISESMSQGATDTQYF
.	TRBJ1-1	TRBV29-1	.	TGCAGCGTGGCAGGGTTCGGCACTGAAGCTTTCTTT	CSVAGFGTEAFF
.	TRBJ2-5	TRBV9	.	TGTGCCAGCAGCCTTACGTTAGGGGGCCAAGAGACCCAGTACTTC	CASSLTLGGQETQYF
few	TRBJ2-1	TRBV28	.	TGTGCCAGCACCCGGCCCGGGACCCCCTGGGAGCAGTTCTTC	CASTRPGTPWEQFF
.	TRBJ2-7	TRBV7-9	.	TGTGCCAGCAGCCATTCCTACGAGCAGTACTTC	CASSHSYEQYF
.	TRBJ2-5	TRBV7-2	.	TGTGCCAGCAGCCCTAGGGCGGGCGGACAAGAGACCCAGTACTTC	CASSPRAGGQETQYF
.	TRBJ2-7	TRBV5-1	TRBD2	TGCGCCAGCAGCTTGGTCTCAGCGGGGGGCTCCTACGAGCAGTACTTC	CASSLVSAGGSYEQYF
.	TRBJ1-1	TRBV9	.	TGTGCCAGCAGCCCCAGGACGGTGAACACTGAAGCTTTCTTT	CASSPRTVNTEAFF
once	TRBJ2-2	TRBV5-6	.	TGTGCCAGCAGCCATACAGGTCCCGGGGAGCTGTTTTTT	CASSHTGPGELFF
.	TRBJ1-1	TRBV29-1	TRBD1	TGCAGCCCTCAACAGGGGCTGGGCACTGAAGCTTTCTTT	CSPQQGLGTEAFF
.	TRBJ1-5	TRBV30	.	TGTGCCTGGAGTGTACGGTTAAATCAGCCCCAGCATTTT	CAWSVRLNQPQHF
.	TRBJ2-5	TRBV7-2	.	TGTGCCAGCAGCCTTCACAGCGTCCAAGAGACCCAGTACTTC	CASSLHSVQETQYF
.	TRBJ1-1	TRBV20-1	.	TGCAGTGCTGGGGAGAACACTGAAGCTTTCTTT	CSAGENTEAFF
many	TRBJ1-2	TRBV28	.	TGTGCCAGCAGGGATTGGACCTATGGCTACACCTTC	CASRDWTYGYTF
.	TRBJ2-2	TRBV6-4	TRBD2	TGTGCCAGCTCCCCGAAATCTAGCGGGGCTCGGAGGCCCGGGGAGCTGTTTTTT	CASSPKSSGARRPGELFF
.	TRBJ2-7	TRBV4-2	.	TGTGCCAGCAGCCAAGATCCCGACAGGTCCGAGCAGTACTTC	CASSQDPDRSEQYF
.	TRBJ2-3	TRBV29-1	.	TGCAGCGTTGCGGGCAGGGGCGCCACAGATACGCAGTATTTT	CSVAGRGATDTQYF
.	TRBJ2-5	TRBV29-1	.	TGCAGCGTTGAAGGCCAGTACCCGGTGGAGACCCAGTACTTC	CSVEGQYPVETQYF
.	TRBJ1-5	TRBV9	.	TGTGCCAGCAGCGTTTTGGGGGGAAGCAATCAGCCCCAGCATTTT	CASSVLGGSNQPQHF
.	TRBJ2-5	TRBV7-9	.	TGTGCCAGCAGCCTACATGTACAAGAGACCCAGTACTTC	CASSLHVQETQYF
.	TRBJ2-3	TRBV25-1	.	TGTGCCAGCAGTGAATCCCTGTCCTCACCGCAGTATTTT	CASSESLSSPQYF
.	TRBJ2-1	TRBV5-1	.	TGCGCCAGCAGCGACGACGGTAGCTCCTACAATGAGCAGTTCTTC	CASSDDGSSYNEQFF
.	TRBJ2-3	TRBV4-3	.	TGCGCCAGCAGCCAAGATAGGTTCACAGATACGCAGTATTTT	CASSQDRFTDTQYF
.	TRBJ1-5	TRBV19	TRBD1	TGTGCCAGTAGTACCTTCGACAGGGGGCATCAGCCCCAGCATTTT	CASSTFDRGHQPQHF
.	TRBJ1-6	TRBV30	TRBD1	TGTGCCTGGGGGACAGGAAAGGATAATTCACCCCTCCACTTT	CAWGTGKDNSPLHF
few	TRBJ2-7	TRBV5-1	TRBD1	TGCGCCAGCAGCGCCTTGACAGGGTCTGAGGAGCAGTACTTC	CASSALTGSEEQYF
.	TRBJ2-1	TRBV11-2	TRBD2	TGTGCCAGCAGGGTGGGACTAGCTAATGAGCAGTTCTTC	CASRVGLANEQFF
.	TRBJ2-3	TRBV5-1	.	TGCGCCAGCAGCTTGGAACAGGTGGGCACAGATACGCAGTATTTT	CASSLEQVGTDTQYF
few	TRBJ1-2	TRBV29-1	TRBD1	TGCAGCGTTGCACAGGGGGTATCCTATGGCTACACCTTC	CSVAQGVSYGYTF
.	TRBJ2-5	TRBV15	.	TGTGCCACCAGCCAGTCGGAGACCCAGTACTTC	CATSQSETQYF
few	TRBJ2-1	TRBV18	.	TGTGCCAGCTCACCCAGGCGGGGACAGTTACAGGTTGAGCAGTTCTTC	CASSPRRGQLQVEQFF
once	TRBJ2-7	TRBV30	TRBD1	TGTGCCTGGAGTCGACAGGGGGCTAGGTCCTACGAGCAGTACTTC	CAWSRQGARSYEQYF
.	TRBJ1-1	TRBV7-6	.	TGTGCCAGCAGCCAGACAGCGAACACTGAAGCTTTCTTT	CASSQTANTEAFF
.	TRBJ2-6	TRBV27	.	TGTGCCAGCAGTTGGAGGCAGGGAATTTCTGGGGCCAACGTCCTGACTTTC	CASSWRQGISGANVLTF
.	TRBJ2-5	TRBV4-3	.	TGCGCCAGCAGCCAAGATTTGGCCGGGGGAGCAGAGACCCAGTACTTC	CASSQDLAGGAETQYF
once	TRBJ2-4	TRBV25-1	.	TGTGCCAGCAGTCAAACTGGGGCCAAAAACATTCAGTACTTC	CASSQTGAKNIQYF
few	TRBJ1-1	TRBV23-1	.	TGCGCCAGCAGTCAATCGGGGGTTAGGAACACTGAAGCTTTCTTT	CASSQSGVRNTEAFF
.	TRBJ1-2	TRBV7-9	.	TGTGCCAGCAGCAAACGGGACACTAACTATGGCTACACCTTC	CASSKRDTNYGYTF
few	TRBJ2-4	TRBV19	TRBD2	TGTGCCAGTAGACGGGCGGGAGGGGAAAACATTCAGTACTTC	CASRRAGGENIQYF
.	TRBJ1-2	TRBV29-1	TRBD1	TGCAGCGCCTTGCCAGGGGGCATCTATGGCTACACCTTC	CSALPGGIYGYTF
.	TRBJ2-3	TRBV29-1	.	TGCAGCGTTGAAAGGCCTTCATCGGATACGCAGTATTTT	CSVERPSSDTQYF
.	TRBJ2-2	TRBV12-5	TRBD1	TGTGCTAGTGGTTTGGGACAGGGGGCCGGGGAGCTGTTTTTT	CASGLGQGAGELFF
few	TRBJ1-5	TRBV10-3	.	TGTGCCATCAGTGGGGACCCGAGGTCCGGGTCCCAGCATTTT	CAISGDPRSGSQHF
.	TRBJ2-6	TRBV13	.	TGTGCCAGCAGCTCGGTCCTACAGGCCTCTGGGGCCAACGTCCTGACTTTC	CASSSVLQASGANVLTF